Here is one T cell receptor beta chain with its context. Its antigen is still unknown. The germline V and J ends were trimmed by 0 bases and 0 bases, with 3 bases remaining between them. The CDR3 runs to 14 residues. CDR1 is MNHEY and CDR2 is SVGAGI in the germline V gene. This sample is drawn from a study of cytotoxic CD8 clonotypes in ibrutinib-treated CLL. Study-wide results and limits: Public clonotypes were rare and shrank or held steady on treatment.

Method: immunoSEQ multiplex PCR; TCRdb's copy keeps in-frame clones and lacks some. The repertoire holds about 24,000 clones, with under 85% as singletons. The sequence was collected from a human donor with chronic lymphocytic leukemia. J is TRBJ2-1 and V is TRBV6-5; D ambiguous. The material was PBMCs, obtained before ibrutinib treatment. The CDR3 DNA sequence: TGTGCCAGCAGTTACTCAAGCTCCTACAATGAGCAGTTCTTC. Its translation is CASSYSSSYNEQFF.